Listed below are T cell receptor beta chains from one sample, sequenced in a study of cytomegalovirus exposure and HLA in healthy donors. Assay: immunoSEQ multiplex PCR; the TCRdb copy retains only in-frame clones and omits some. The sample has 110,000 to 150,000 clones; about 80% are singletons. The specimen sequenced was PBMCs. All receptors come from a male donor in good health and CMV-seronegative. The CDR3 runs from the conserved cysteine through the conserved F or W. The D gene is left open where the match is weak. Only part of the rows carry a size: once, few, many, or a class if the clone is expanded.

v_call	j_call	cdr3_length	d_call	clone_size	cdr3_aa	cdr3_nt
TRBV7-3	TRBJ1-2	16	.	.	CASSPKGGAPLGGYTF	TGTGCCAGCAGCCCGAAGGGGGGGGCGCCTCTTGGAGGCTACACCTTC
TRBV15	TRBJ2-1	15	TRBD2	few	CATSRISGVGNEQFF	TGTGCCACCAGCAGAATTAGCGGGGTCGGCAATGAGCAGTTCTTC
TRBV2	TRBJ1-1	12	.	few	CASSETRTEAFF	TGTGCCAGCAGCGAGACACGAACTGAAGCTTTCTTT
TRBV2	TRBJ1-4	17	TRBD1	.	CASSVTLNRGTSEKLFF	TGTGCCAGCAGTGTTACCCTTAACAGGGGCACATCTGAAAAACTGTTTTTT
TRBV11-2	TRBJ2-1	15	TRBD1	.	CASSFIGQGVNEQFF	TGTGCCAGCAGCTTCATAGGACAGGGGGTAAATGAGCAGTTCTTC
TRBV7-9	TRBJ1-4	14	.	.	CASSSSPVNEKLFF	TGTGCCAGCAGCTCTTCCCCTGTCAATGAAAAACTGTTTTTT
TRBV7-2	TRBJ2-5	12	.	.	CASSFSRETQYF	TGTGCCAGCAGCTTTAGTCGGGAGACCCAGTACTTC
TRBV18	TRBJ2-1	14	.	.	CASSPGLATNEQFF	TGTGCCAGCTCACCAGGTCTAGCGACAAATGAGCAGTTCTTC
TRBV21-1	TRBJ2-7	13	.	.	CASSFRGTYEQYF	TGTGCCAGCAGCTTCAGGGGGACCTACGAGCAGTACTTC
TRBV30	TRBJ2-1	12	.	.	CAWSFLSNEQFF	TGTGCCTGGAGTTTCTTATCCAATGAGCAGTTCTTC
TRBV7-9	TRBJ2-7	16	.	.	CASSLRPGQGNPEQYF	TGTGCCAGCAGCTTACGCCCCGGGCAGGGTAACCCCGAGCAGTACTTC
TRBV30	TRBJ2-3	13	.	.	CAWSVRGVDTQYF	TGTGCCTGGAGTGTTCGCGGGGTTGATACGCAGTATTTT
TRBV19	TRBJ1-6	15	.	once	CASSHRDLGNSPLHF	TGTGCCAGTAGCCACCGGGATCTCGGTAATTCACCCCTCCACTTT
TRBV6-5	TRBJ1-5	13	.	.	CASRERERQPQHF	TGTGCCAGCAGAGAAAGGGAGCGTCAGCCCCAGCATTTT
TRBV9	TRBJ2-2	15	.	.	CASSAGFTGTGELFF	TGTGCCAGCAGCGCCGGATTTACAGGGACCGGGGAGCTGTTTTTT
TRBV5-1	TRBJ1-6	15	.	.	CASSAGGQGYSPLHF	TGCGCCAGCAGCGCCGGGGGGCAGGGATATTCACCCCTCCACTTT
TRBV5-4	TRBJ2-5	15	.	few	CASSLSGGPLETQYF	TGTGCCAGCAGCTTGTCAGGAGGCCCTTTGGAGACCCAGTACTTC
TRBV13	TRBJ1-1	14	.	.	CASSLTGMGTEAFF	TGTGCCAGCAGCTTAACAGGGATGGGGACTGAAGCTTTCTTT
TRBV7-9	TRBJ1-1	13	.	few	CASGQDSFTEAFF	TGTGCCAGCGGTCAGGACAGCTTTACTGAAGCTTTCTTT
TRBV23-1	TRBJ2-7	15	TRBD1	.	CASTPRAGGIYEQYF	TGCGCCAGCACCCCAAGGGCAGGGGGCATCTACGAGCAGTACTTC
TRBV30	TRBJ1-1	11	.	.	CAWRRNTEAFF	TGTGCCTGGAGGAGGAACACTGAAGCTTTCTTT
TRBV4-1	TRBJ2-1	14	.	few	CASSRHVHFVEQFF	TGCGCCAGCAGCCGACACGTCCATTTCGTTGAGCAGTTCTTC
TRBV6-5	TRBJ1-2	15	.	.	CASSLKTGSGYGYTF	TGTGCCAGCAGCCTTAAGACAGGTTCTGGCTATGGCTACACCTTC
TRBV4-3	TRBJ1-2	16	.	few	CASSQDSMRPLDGYTF	TGCGCCAGCAGCCAAGACAGCATGAGACCCCTAGATGGCTACACCTTC
TRBV19	TRBJ2-5	14	TRBD2	.	CASSTGGSQETQYF	TGTGCCAGTAGTACCGGGGGGAGCCAAGAGACCCAGTACTTC
TRBV7-2	TRBJ2-7	15	.	.	CASSQTPGVRQEQYF	TGTGCCAGCAGCCAAACGCCGGGGGTACGACAGGAGCAGTACTTC
TRBV6-5	TRBJ1-1	15	TRBD1	.	CASSYFAGGSTEAFF	TGTGCCAGCAGTTACTTCGCAGGGGGTAGTACTGAAGCTTTCTTT
TRBV29-1	TRBJ2-5	12	.	.	CSVDQGQETQYF	TGCAGCGTTGATCAGGGGCAAGAGACCCAGTACTTC
TRBV6-6	TRBJ1-5	16	.	.	CASSYSAGKSNQPQHF	TGTGCCAGCAGTTACTCAGCAGGGAAGAGCAATCAGCCCCAGCATTTT
TRBV28	TRBJ1-4	14	.	.	CASSLGQFYEKLFF	TGTGCCAGCAGTTTAGGACAGTTTTATGAAAAACTGTTTTTT
TRBV27	TRBJ2-7	15	.	.	CASSLAGIEYYEQYF	TGTGCCAGCAGTTTAGCAGGGATAGAATACTACGAGCAGTACTTC
TRBV7-2	TRBJ2-7	13	.	.	CASSEGGGYEQYF	TGTGCCAGCAGCGAGGGGGGGGGCTACGAGCAGTACTTC
TRBV10-2	TRBJ2-6	14	.	few	CASKQGPGANVLTF	TGCGCCAGCAAACAGGGCCCTGGGGCCAACGTCCTGACTTTC
TRBV11-2	TRBJ2-3	17	.	.	CASSSQGGRPTGVTQYF	TGTGCCAGCAGCTCTCAGGGGGGTAGACCTACCGGAGTTACGCAGTATTTT
TRBV5-8	TRBJ2-7	14	.	.	CASSGRRDNYEQYF	TGTGCCAGCAGCGGCCGACGGGACAACTACGAGCAGTACTTC
TRBV7-9	TRBJ1-5	14	.	.	CASSLGPGGQPQHF	TGTGCCAGCAGCTTAGGCCCGGGGGGTCAGCCCCAGCATTTT
TRBV19	TRBJ1-5	14	TRBD1	few	CASGLVRGPQPQHF	TGTGCCAGTGGGTTGGTAAGGGGGCCTCAGCCCCAGCATTTT
TRBV7-8	TRBJ1-6	15	.	.	CASSLHTNYNSPLHF	TGTGCCAGCAGCTTGCACACGAACTATAATTCACCCCTCCACTTT
TRBV5-4	TRBJ1-2	14	.	.	CASSLGTADYGYTF	TGTGCCAGCAGCTTGGGGACAGCCGACTATGGCTACACCTTC
TRBV27	TRBJ1-2	17	.	.	CASSSQSVEGANYGYTF	TGTGCCAGCAGTTCTCAGTCCGTTGAGGGGGCTAACTATGGCTACACCTTC
TRBV11-2	TRBJ2-5	16	.	.	CASSLPRQAIQETQYF	TGTGCCAGCAGCTTACCCCGACAAGCAATACAAGAGACCCAGTACTTC